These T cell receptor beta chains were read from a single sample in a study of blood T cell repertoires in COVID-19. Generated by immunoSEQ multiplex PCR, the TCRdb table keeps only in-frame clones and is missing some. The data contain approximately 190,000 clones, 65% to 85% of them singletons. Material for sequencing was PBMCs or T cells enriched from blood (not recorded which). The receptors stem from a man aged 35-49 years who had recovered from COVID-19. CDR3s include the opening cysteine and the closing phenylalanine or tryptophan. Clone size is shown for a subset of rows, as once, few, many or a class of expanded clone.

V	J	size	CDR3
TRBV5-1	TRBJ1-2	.	CASSRDRDGYTF
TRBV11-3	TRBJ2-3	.	CASSLNARLETDTQYF
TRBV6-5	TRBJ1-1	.	CASNWGGNTEAFF
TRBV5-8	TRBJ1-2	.	CASSFRSAGGGQGYGYTF
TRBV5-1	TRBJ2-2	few	CASGRRGGGITGELFF
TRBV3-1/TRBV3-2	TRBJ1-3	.	CASSHEVGGNTIYF
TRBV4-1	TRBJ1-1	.	CASSSGLNTEAFF
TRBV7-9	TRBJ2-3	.	CASSNRGVSTDTQYF
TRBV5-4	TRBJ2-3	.	CASSPGLAGTDTQYF
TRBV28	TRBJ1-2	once	CASSQSQGLFGYTF
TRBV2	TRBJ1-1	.	CASSSRTENTEAFF
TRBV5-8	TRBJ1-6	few	CASSLAGTHYSPLHF
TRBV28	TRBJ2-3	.	CASSLTSGGAADTQYF
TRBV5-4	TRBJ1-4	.	CASSLRDSPYEKLFF
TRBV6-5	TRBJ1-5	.	CASSRRTGDNQPQHF
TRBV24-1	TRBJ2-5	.	CATSDGQGAEETQYF
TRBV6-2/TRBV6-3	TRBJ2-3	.	CASSYTLQGAFTDTQYF
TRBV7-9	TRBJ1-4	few	CASSLFQGSFEKLFF
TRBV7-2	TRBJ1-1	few	CASSFEERNTEAFF
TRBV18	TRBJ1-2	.	CASSPKTGPYGYTF
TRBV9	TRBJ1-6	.	CASSVSGTANSPLHF
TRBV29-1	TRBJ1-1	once	CSVSGRNTEAFF
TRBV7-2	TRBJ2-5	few	CASRRTGVETQYF
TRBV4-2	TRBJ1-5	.	CASSQGQGATGGQPQHF
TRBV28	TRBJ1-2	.	CAARTAGRGYGYTF
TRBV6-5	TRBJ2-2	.	CASSYTGGVTGELFF
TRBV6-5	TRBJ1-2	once	CASITDRVGGYTF
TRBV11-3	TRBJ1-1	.	CASSPRGSRDTEAFF
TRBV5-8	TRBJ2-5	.	CASTRRGSETQYF
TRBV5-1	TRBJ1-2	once	CASSLGTGPMVGYTF
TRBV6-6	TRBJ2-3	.	CASSRGSGVDTQYF
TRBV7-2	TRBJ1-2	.	CASSPQANYGYTF
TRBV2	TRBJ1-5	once	CASSDRQTSNQPQHF
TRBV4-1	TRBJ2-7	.	CASSQEGGRGVQYF